This is a list of T cell receptor beta chains from one sample in a study of CD8+ T cells in alopecia areata. Profiled with immunoSEQ multiplex PCR; TCRdb holds only in-frame clones, not every one. The data show 150,000 to 200,000 clones, approximately 61% seen once. The sequenced sample was CD4+ T cells sorted from blood, obtained at week 24, from a patient treated with tofacitinib. These receptors were obtained from a human donor with alopecia areata. CDR3s include the opening cysteine and the closing phenylalanine or tryptophan. The D gene is left open where the match is weak. The listing skips clone size in some rows; elsewhere it reads once, few, many or a size class.

TRBV5-1,TRBJ2-5,TRBD2,.,TGCGCCAGCAGCTTCACGGGGGGGTCTCAAGAGACCCAGTACTTC,CASSFTGGSQETQYF
TRBV18,TRBJ1-1,.,.,TGTGCCAGCTCACCAGGGACTGAAGCTTTCTTT,CASSPGTEAFF
TRBV23-1,TRBJ2-5,.,.,TGCGCCAGCAGTCAAAAGGACAGTCAAGAGACCCAGTACTTC,CASSQKDSQETQYF
TRBV11-1,TRBJ2-5,.,.,TGTGCCAGCAGCTTAGAGGCACTCCCTTCAGGGGCCCAGTACTTC,CASSLEALPSGAQYF
TRBV4-3,TRBJ1-6,TRBD1,.,TGCGCCAGCAGCCAAGATGGTGGGTTGACAGGGACCCTCCACTTT,CASSQDGGLTGTLHF
TRBV30,TRBJ1-5,TRBD1,once,TGTGCCTGGAGTGTAGGGACAGGGAATCAGCCCCAGCATTTT,CAWSVGTGNQPQHF
TRBV7-6,TRBJ2-1,.,.,TGTGCCAGCAGCTTAGCAGGCAGCTCCTACAATGAGCAGTTCTTC,CASSLAGSSYNEQFF
TRBV6-5,TRBJ1-2,TRBD1,few,TGTGCCAGCAGTTACGACAGGGCTCCCTATGGCTACACCTTC,CASSYDRAPYGYTF
TRBV7-2,TRBJ2-2,.,.,TGTGCCAGCAGCTTAGCTGGAGAGAACACCGGGGAGCTGTTTTTT,CASSLAGENTGELFF
TRBV29-1,TRBJ1-1,TRBD1,few,TGCAGCGTCACAAAAGGACAGGGGGGAGGTGAAGCTTTCTTT,CSVTKGQGGGEAFF
TRBV25-1,TRBJ1-6,.,.,TGTGCCAGCACCTTGGGCGGTAATTCACCCCTCCACTTT,CASTLGGNSPLHF
TRBV30,TRBJ2-4,.,.,TGTGCCTGGAGCGTTGCCAGGGAAAACATTCAGTACTTC,CAWSVARENIQYF
TRBV11-1,TRBJ1-6,TRBD1,.,TGTGCCAGCAGCTTGGACAGGGGTTGGAATTCACCCCTCCACTTT,CASSLDRGWNSPLHF
TRBV2,TRBJ1-1,.,.,TGTGCCAGCAGTCGTCAGGGTATCAACACTGAAGCTTTCTTT,CASSRQGINTEAFF
TRBV29-1,TRBJ1-2,TRBD1,.,TGCAGCGTTGGAAGGGGACAGGGTCACTATGGCTACACCTTC,CSVGRGQGHYGYTF
TRBV11-2,TRBJ1-1,.,.,TGTGCCAGCACCTTCGGGAGTGGCACTGAAGCTTTCTTT,CASTFGSGTEAFF
TRBV5-1,TRBJ2-1,TRBD2,few,TGCGCCAGCAGCACCCCGGCTAGCGGGGTATCCTACAATGAGCAGTTCTTC,CASSTPASGVSYNEQFF
TRBV27,TRBJ1-2,.,.,TGTGCCAGCAAGGAGGCAGGAGGAAACTATGGCTACACCTTC,CASKEAGGNYGYTF
TRBV30,TRBJ2-3,TRBD2,.,TGTGCCTGGAACCGGGACTACACAGATACGCAGTATTTT,CAWNRDYTDTQYF
TRBV7-2,TRBJ2-5,.,.,TGTGCCAGCAGCTTAGTAGGGGTGGAGACCCAGTACTTC,CASSLVGVETQYF
TRBV5-4,TRBJ1-4,.,.,TGTGCCAGCAGCTTGTCAACTGCAACTAATGAAAAACTGTTTTTT,CASSLSTATNEKLFF
TRBV29-1,TRBJ2-3,.,.,TGCAGCGTTCTGTATGCAGATACGCAGTATTTT,CSVLYADTQYF
TRBV29-1,TRBJ1-2,.,.,TGCAGCGTTGAAGGCGACCAGGGGAGCTATGGCTACACCTTC,CSVEGDQGSYGYTF
TRBV4-3,TRBJ1-5,.,few,TGCGCCAGCAGCCAAGATTGGGGGACTCAGCCCCAGCATTTT,CASSQDWGTQPQHF